This T cell receptor (beta chain) stems from a study of CD8 T cell repertoires and HIV-1 epitope variants. Study-wide background: Separate wells received one of Twenty-five Gag or Nef variant peptides. Epitopes were three Gag families plus Nef HW9 and YT9. 1M T cells were kept uncultured as a baseline.

Concerning this clone itself: What it binds is not known.

Here immunoSEQ multiplex PCR was the method, and the copy in TCRdb shows in-frame clones only, minus some. Of a few thousand clones listed, about 70% are singletons. The CDR3 is made up of 14 amino acids. From germline, CDR1 is MDHEN and CDR2 SYDVKM. Trimming pared 7 bases from V and 0 bases from J, leaving 7 bases between. Material: cultured CD8+ T cells derived from PBMCs. This TCR was recovered from a male donor with HIV. The chain recombines TRBV28 with TRBJ1-6; D remains ambiguous. The CDR3 DNA reads as TGTGCCAGCAAATACCTCTCCTATAATTCACCCCTCCACTTT. Its protein product is CASKYLSYNSPLHF.